A selection of T cell receptor beta chains follows, all from one sample in a study of CD8 T cells in Susac syndrome. TCRdb redid the calling of the immunoSEQ multiplex PCR reads with MiXCR, one entry per CDR3 protein. Of tens of thousands of distinct CDR3 sequences listed, 95% are singletons. The sequenced sample was CD8+ T cells from PBMCs. The receptors were sampled from a human donor with Susac syndrome. Each CDR3 is given with its conserved first and last residue. D genes are given only for firm matches. Not all rows give a size; the values are once, few, many and, for expanded clones, a class.

TRBJ1-2 . . TRBV7-2 TGTGCCAGCAGCTTAGATAGGCAGGAGGAGATCTATGGCTACACCTTC CASSLDRQEEIYGYTF
TRBJ2-7 TRBD1 . TRBV13 TGTGCCAGCAGCTTAGCCGGACAGGGGAAGTACGAGCAGTACTTC CASSLAGQGKYEQYF
TRBJ2-5 . . TRBV12-3/TRBV12-4 TGTGCCAGCAGTTTTAGCGAGACCCAGTACTTC CASSFSETQYF
TRBJ2-3 . . TRBV27 TGTGCCAGCACCGGTCCCGGGACGGACCTCACAGATACGCAGTATTTT CASTGPGTDLTDTQYF
TRBJ1-1 TRBD1 once TRBV29-1 TGCAGCGCCGGACAGGGGAACACTGAAGCTTTCTTT CSAGQGNTEAFF
TRBJ2-1 TRBD2 . TRBV13 TGTGCCAGCAGAAAGCGGGAGATTGCTGAGCAGTTCTTC CASRKREIAEQFF
TRBJ2-7 TRBD2 . TRBV15 TGTGCCACCAGCAGAGAACCCCCGGGACTAGCGGGAGTTGGGCAGTACTTC CATSREPPGLAGVGQYF
TRBJ2-4 . . TRBV9 TGTGCCAGCAGCACCGGGGGTTCATCCAACATTCAGTACTTC CASSTGGSSNIQYF
TRBJ2-1 TRBD2 . TRBV4-3 TGCGCCAGCAGCCAAGATACTACTAGCGGGAGGGTAAGAGAGCAGTTCTTC CASSQDTTSGRVREQFF
TRBJ2-7 TRBD2 . TRBV11-2 TGTGCCAGCAGCTCACCCGGGAGGGCCCTCTACGAGCAGTACTTC CASSSPGRALYEQYF
TRBJ2-5 . . TRBV7-8 TGTGCCAGCAGCCTTCGAGAGGATTTGAGGGAGACCCAGTACTTC CASSLREDLRETQYF
TRBJ2-7 TRBD2 . TRBV4-1 TGCGCCAGCAGCCAGGAACCAGCGGGAGGGTCCTACGAGCAGTACTTC CASSQEPAGGSYEQYF
TRBJ2-1 . . TRBV27 TGTGCCAGCAGTTTAAATCCCCCCACAGAGCAGTTCTTC CASSLNPPTEQFF
TRBJ2-3 . . TRBV20-1 TGCAGTGCTAGTAACAGGGACTCAGATACGCAGTATTTT CSASNRDSDTQYF
TRBJ2-1 . . TRBV27 TGTGCCAGCAGTGAGGAGGGAGATCGCTACAATGAGCAGTTCTTC CASSEEGDRYNEQFF
TRBJ2-4 . . TRBV9 TGTGCCAGCAGCAACTCATTGGGGGCTGAAAACATTCAGTACTTC CASSNSLGAENIQYF
TRBJ2-7 TRBD2 . TRBV29-1 TGCAGCGTTGAAAAGCGGGAGGGGGTCTACGAGCAGTACTTC CSVEKREGVYEQYF
TRBJ2-1 TRBD2 . TRBV29-1 TGCAGCGTTGACGCTAGCGGGAACTACAATGAGCAGTTCTTC CSVDASGNYNEQFF
TRBJ2-7 . . TRBV30 TGTGCCTGGAGGGATGTTCCCTACGAGCAGTACTTC CAWRDVPYEQYF
TRBJ1-2 . . TRBV29-1 TGCAGCTGTTTAGACTGGGACACCGCTAACTATGGCTACACCTTC CSCLDWDTANYGYTF
TRBJ2-5 TRBD2 few TRBV6-5 TGTGCCAGCAGTTTGGTGGCGGGAGGACAAGAGACCCAGTACTTC CASSLVAGGQETQYF
TRBJ2-1 . . TRBV19 TGTGCCAGCGGTTTCCTGGGAGAGCAGTTCTTC CASGFLGEQFF
TRBJ2-7 TRBD1 . TRBV4-1 TGCGCCAGCAGCCAGTGGACAGGGGACTACGAGCAGTACTTC CASSQWTGDYEQYF
TRBJ2-1 . . TRBV5-1 TGCGCCAGCAGCTACGAAGGACGGCAGTTCTTC CASSYEGRQFF
TRBJ1-2 . once TRBV4-2 TGTGCCAGCAGCCAGGGGGGCAAGGATGGCTACACCTTC CASSQGGKDGYTF
TRBJ2-6 . . TRBV12-3/TRBV12-4 TGTGCCAGCAGTCCCTACTCTGGGGCCAACGTCCTGACTTTC CASSPYSGANVLTF
TRBJ2-4 . . TRBV25-1 TGTGCCAGCAGTGACCCCCGGCCAGGGGCCAAAAACATTCAGTACTTC CASSDPRPGAKNIQYF